This note documents a single TCR beta chain sequence. Its antigen is unknown. These data come from a study of T cells in Graves' hyperthyroidism and ophthalmopathy. Broader study findings: Most thyroid clonotypes expanded above 0.001 appeared in blood too.

Template material for amplifying TCR beta CDR3 regions consisted of RNA transcripts. The primer set for the first-round RT-PCR of the TCR CDR3 was HTBI. TCRdb redid the calling of the multiplex PCR reads with MiXCR, one entry per CDR3 protein. The sample shows around 250,000 distinct CDR3 sequences, approximately 15% of them seen only once. The clonotype originates from a woman in her 40s with Graves' hyperthyroidism that later progressed to Graves' ophthalmopathy. Sequencing input: blood.

This CDR3 is CASSLGLAGGVETQYF. As DNA, the CDR3 is TGTGCCAGCAGCCTCGGACTAGCGGGAGGGGTGGAGACCCAGTACTTC. This rearrangement joins TRBV3-1 to TRBJ2-5; 15 nucleotides match TRBD2. This CDR3 contains 16 residues. Unmatched junction bases numbered 5, after V lost 4 bases and J lost 5 bases. Germline V gene lookup returns CDR1 LGHDT and CDR2 YNNKEL (reference sequence).